This is a list of T cell receptor beta chains from one sample in a study of shared clonotypes between healthy human individuals. Sequencing used immunoSEQ multiplex PCR; TCRdb keeps in-frame clones, though not all of them. This sample has about 2.2 million clones, with 93% found just once. What was sequenced was naive CD8+ T cells from PBMCs. The source is a man younger than 35 in good health. Some clones in this sample may be carry-over from other donors' samples. Each CDR3 is given with its conserved first and last residue. D genes are given only for firm matches. Size tells how often a clone was seen (once, few, many) or the class of an expanded clone, and some rows leave it out.

TGTGCCAGCAGCCTTAGTCGGCGGACTGAAGCTTTCTTT,CASSLSRRTEAFF,.,TRBJ1-1,.,TRBV7-9
TGCGCCAGCAGCCATATACAGGGAAACGAGCAGTTCTTC,CASSHIQGNEQFF,.,TRBJ2-1,.,TRBV4-1
TGTGCCAGCAGCTCCCGGCCGGGACAGGAAGTCTACTATGGCTACACCTTC,CASSSRPGQEVYYGYTF,TRBD1,TRBJ1-2,.,TRBV7-2
TGTGCCAGTAGTATTCGCACCCGTTCTGAGCAGTTCTTC,CASSIRTRSEQFF,.,TRBJ2-1,.,TRBV19
TGCGCCAGCAGCCACGCGGGGACAGGGGGGAATTACAATGAGCAGTTCTTC,CASSHAGTGGNYNEQFF,TRBD1,TRBJ2-1,.,TRBV4-1
TGCGCCAGCAGCCAACCATGGGGTTTCCAAGAGACCCAGTACTTC,CASSQPWGFQETQYF,.,TRBJ2-5,.,TRBV4-1
TGTGCCAGCTCACCACTAACGTCCAGGGCGGCTGAAGCTTTCTTT,CASSPLTSRAAEAFF,.,TRBJ1-1,.,TRBV18
TGTGCCACCAGCGGGCTGACTTCTGAGCAGTTCTTC,CATSGLTSEQFF,.,TRBJ2-1,.,TRBV15
TGCGCCAGCAGGACCGGGACAGGGAAGTCGTACGAGCAGTACTTC,CASRTGTGKSYEQYF,TRBD1,TRBJ2-7,.,TRBV5-1
TGTGCCAGCAGTCCAACGGGGGGAAACTATGGCTACACCTTC,CASSPTGGNYGYTF,.,TRBJ1-2,once,TRBV27
TGTGCCATCAGTGAGTCGGCGTCAGTCTCTGGAAACACCATATATTTT,CAISESASVSGNTIYF,.,TRBJ1-3,.,TRBV10-3
TGTGCCAGCCCCGAAAGCAGGGTGACCTACAATGAGCAGTTCTTC,CASPESRVTYNEQFF,.,TRBJ2-1,.,TRBV25-1
TGCGCCAGCAGCCCCGGCGCCGAAGAGACCCAGTACTTC,CASSPGAEETQYF,.,TRBJ2-5,.,TRBV4-1
TGCGCCAGCAGCCAAAGACAGGGGGTTCCCCCCGGGGAGCTGTTTTTT,CASSQRQGVPPGELFF,TRBD1,TRBJ2-2,.,TRBV10-2
TGTGCCAGCAGTAACCTCCTCGGGGAGGACACTGAAGCTTTCTTT,CASSNLLGEDTEAFF,.,TRBJ1-1,.,TRBV6-5
TGTGCCAGCAGCAACTTTGCGGGAGTCTCCTCCAATGAGCAGTTCTTC,CASSNFAGVSSNEQFF,.,TRBJ2-1,once,TRBV21-1
TGCGCCAGCAGCCACAGACTAGCGGAAGGTACAGATACGCAGTATTTT,CASSHRLAEGTDTQYF,TRBD2,TRBJ2-3,.,TRBV4-1
TGTGCCAGCAGCTTAGCCCCTGGGCCCACCGATGAGCAGTTCTTC,CASSLAPGPTDEQFF,.,TRBJ2-1,.,TRBV7-3
TGTGCCAGTAGTATTCCCGGACAGCCCTTGGGTGAGCAGTACTTC,CASSIPGQPLGEQYF,.,TRBJ2-7,.,TRBV19
TGCGCCAGCAGCCAAGCTTCGAGGACCCGAAATGAGCAGTTCTTC,CASSQASRTRNEQFF,.,TRBJ2-1,.,TRBV4-3
TGTGCCATCATGGGAGGGCTTCTTGGCTCCTACAATGAGCAGTTCTTC,CAIMGGLLGSYNEQFF,TRBD2,TRBJ2-1,.,TRBV10-3
TGTGCCAGCAGCTTATTGGCCGGTAACAATGAGCAGTTCTTC,CASSLLAGNNEQFF,.,TRBJ2-1,once,TRBV7-9